The clone carrying this T cell receptor beta chain has only a few counts. As yet, its antigen is unknown. This sample is drawn from a study of molecular identifiers for immune sequencing clone quantification. The CDR3 totals 15 residues. Per the germline V gene, CDR1 is SGHVS and CDR2 is FQNEAQ. V was pared by 7 bases and J by 6 bases, with 9 bases of the junction left unmatched. Study findings and constraints: Over 98% of effector molecules, yet under 1% of naive-cell molecules, were held by clones above 20 RNA copies.

TCRdb called the PCR reads again in MiXCR, with one record for every CDR3 protein. The table shows about 510,000 distinct CDR3 sequences, with 20% to 25% occurring only once. This chain links TRBV7-8 with TRBJ2-1, with 10 nucleotides matching TRBD2. Sequencing input: naive CD8+ T cells from blood, with Jurkat cell RNA spiked in. Subset specified: FACS-sorted CD8+CD4-CCR7+CD45RA+ naive T cells. The source is a human donor in good health. Some libraries in this study had Jurkat cell RNA spiked in. The DNA of the CDR3 is TGTGCCAGCAAGATGCGACTAGCGGGTCCCAATGAGCAGTTCTTC. Amino acids: CASKMRLAGPNEQFF.